This T cell receptor (beta chain) was identified in a study of T cell repertoires in cytomegalovirus infection. For this clonotype: The junction departs from the called germline gene at one end, perhaps through a read error.

One entry per CDR3 protein results from TCRdb running MiXCR on the reads. Among 400,000 to 550,000 distinct CDR3 sequences listed, around 11% were seen once. The CDR3 runs to 11 residues. Per germline, CDR1 MNHNS and CDR2 SASEGT. The source is a human donor in good health (CMV status not recorded). Some clones in this sample may be carry-over from other donors' samples. Sequencing input: PBMCs. This chain uses TRBV6-1 with TRBJ2-1; D unclear. CDR3: CARSLLHEQFF. The CDR3 DNA reads TGTGCCCGCAGCCTCCTGCATGAGCAGTTCTTC.